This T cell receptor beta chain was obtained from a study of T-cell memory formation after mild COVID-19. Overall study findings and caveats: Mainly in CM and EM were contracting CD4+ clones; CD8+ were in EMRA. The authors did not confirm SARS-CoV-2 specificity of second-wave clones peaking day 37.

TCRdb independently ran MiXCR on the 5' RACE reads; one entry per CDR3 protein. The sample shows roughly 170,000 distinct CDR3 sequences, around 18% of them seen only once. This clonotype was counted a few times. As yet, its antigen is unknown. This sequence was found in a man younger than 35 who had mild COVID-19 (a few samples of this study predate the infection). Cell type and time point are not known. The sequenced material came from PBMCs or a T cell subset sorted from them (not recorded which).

Written as DNA, the CDR3 is TGTGCCAGCAGTCTAGGGCTCAGGGAGGGCGGCTACACCTTC. Protein product: CASSLGLREGGYTF. The V gene is TRBV12-3 or TRBV12-4, the J gene TRBJ1-2; maybe TRBD1 (5 bases). CDR3 size: 14 residues. V was clipped by 5 bases and J by 8 bases, with 18 bases between them.